The 16 T cell receptor beta chains presented below share a single source sample, sequenced in a study of T cells after yellow fever vaccination. Via MiXCR, TCRdb re-called the 5' RACE reads, giving one row per CDR3 protein. The table has under 500,000 distinct CDR3 sequences, 18% seen once. The specimen comprised PBMCs, sampled before the yellow fever booster vaccination. These receptor sequences come from a man aged 18 to 29 who received the YFV17D yellow fever vaccine.

This clonotype has a handful of counts. The V call is TRBV10-3, the J call TRBJ1-1; the D is unclear. V lost 5 bases to trimming and J lost 1 base, with 14 bases between them. From germline, CDR1 is ENHRY and CDR2 SYGVKD. The CDR3 runs 15 residues. CDR3 DNA: TGTGCCATCAGTTCTCTGGAGACTGCGAACACTGAAGCTTTCTTT. Encoded protein: CAISSLETANTEAFF.

On this clonotype itself: The junction does not match germline at one end; this may be a read error. The chain uses TRBV5-1 and TRBJ2-3, with a tentative D call TRBD2 (6 bases). CDR1 is SGHRS, CDR2 YFSETQ, per germline. The CDR3 is made up of 15 amino acids. This CDR3 is CASILADYATDTQYF. In nucleotides, the CDR3 is TGCGCCAGCATCTTGGCGGACTACGCCACAGATACGCAGTATTTT.

The V gene is TRBV11-1, the J gene TRBJ2-7; no firm D call. The V end was cut by 6 bases, the J end by 1 base, with 16 bases between. There are 15 residues in the CDR3. Per the germline V gene, CDR1 is SGHAT and CDR2 is FQDESV (reference sequence). CDR3 DNA sequence: TGTGCCAGCAGGGAGCGCAAAACAGATTCCTACGAGCAGTACTTC. Protein product: CASRERKTDSYEQYF.

The rearrangement uses TRBV5-1 and TRBJ2-3; 7 positions agree with TRBD2. Germline CDR1 is SGHRS and CDR2 is YFSETQ. Trimming at V came to 7 bases and at J to 0 bases, leaving 14 bases not matched to a gene. The length of the CDR3 is 17 residues. CDR3 protein: CASSARAGTSSTDTQYF. CDR3 coding DNA: TGCGCCAGCTCCGCAAGAGCGGGAACCTCTAGCACAGATACGCAGTATTTT.

The chain has TRBV5-6 and TRBJ2-1, with D perhaps matching TRBD1 (5 bases). This CDR3 comprises 15 residues. Looked up from germline, CDR1 is SGHDT and CDR2 is YYEEEE. The V end lost 4 bases, the J end lost 4 bases, and 15 bases lay between the germline ends. CDR3 region: CASSVTGNHYNEQFF. CDR3 DNA sequence: TGTGCCAGCAGCGTTACAGGAAATCATTACAATGAGCAGTTCTTC.

The table lists this clonotype with a few counts. The CDR3 DNA follows: TGCAGCGTGGGACATCACACGGAAGACACTGAAGCTTTCTTT. Translated, it gives CSVGHHTEDTEAFF. The J gene is TRBJ1-1, the V gene TRBV29-1, with D tentatively TRBD1 (6 bases). The germline CDR1 and CDR2 sequences are SQVTM and ANQGSEA. V was cut by 6 bases and J by 3 bases, with 17 bases left in between. CDR3 length: 14 residues. The whole variable domain, filled in from reference TRBV29-1 and TRBJ1-1, reads SAVISQKPSRDICQRGTSLTIQCQVDSQVTMMFWYRQQPGQSLTLIATANQGSEATYESGFVIDKFPISRPNLTFSTLTVSNMSPEDSSIYLCSVGHHTEDTEAFFGQGTRLTVV.

V usage is TRBV15 and J usage is TRBJ1-5; the D is unclear. Germline V gene data show CDR1 as LNHNV and CDR2 as YYDKDF (reference sequence). The ends were cut back, 4 bases at V and 5 bases at J, with 6 bases in the middle. The CDR3 covers 12 residues. The CDR3 loop is CATSTSDQPQHF. CDR3 DNA: TGTGCCACCAGCACAAGTGATCAGCCCCAGCATTTT.

The chain links TRBV2 to TRBJ2-3, with 8 bases matching TRBD2. This CDR3 has 13 residues. With 8 bases clipped from V and 2 bases from J, the junction kept 3 bases outside the gene matches. CDR1 is SNHLY, CDR2 FYNNEI, per germline. CDR3 sequence reads: CASLAGHTDTQYF. The CDR3 DNA reads as TGTGCCAGCTTAGCGGGGCACACAGATACGCAGTATTTT.

This clonotype was counted a few times. The V and J genes are TRBV7-8 and TRBJ2-7, with D possibly TRBD1 on 5 matching bases. CDR1 and CDR2 (germline): SGHVS, FQNEAQ. This CDR3 spans 15 amino acids. The V end was cut by 5 bases, the J end by 0 bases, with 14 bases between. This CDR3 is CASSPQGHISYEQYV. CDR3 DNA: TGTGCCAGCAGCCCCCAGGGCCATATCTCCTACGAGCAGTACGTC.

The chain recombines TRBV9 with TRBJ2-1; D remains ambiguous. The ends were cut back, 0 bases at V and 9 bases at J, with 13 bases in the middle. Germline assignment: CDR1 SGDLS and CDR2 YYNGEE. This CDR3 is built from 14 residues. The CDR3 DNA sequence: TGTGCCAGCAGCGTAGACTTGGGCAATGTTGAGCAGTTCTTC. This sequence encodes CASSVDLGNVEQFF.

CDR3 in DNA: TGTGCCAGCAGCTCCACGTTCCCTCAGACTAGCGGGGGCTACGAGCAGTACTTC. Its protein is CASSSTFPQTSGGYEQYF. V gene TRBV7-9 combines with J gene TRBJ2-7; 12 bases fit TRBD2. Germline V lookup: CDR1 SEHNR, CDR2 FQNEAQ (reference sequence). V shed 4 bases, J shed 3 bases, and the junction held 13 bases outside the gene matches. There are 18 residues in the CDR3.

This clonotype appeared a few times. V usage is TRBV20-1 and J usage is TRBJ2-7; D remains unclear. Germline V gene sequence: CDR1 DFQATT, CDR2 SNEGSKA (reference sequence). Trimming took off 0 bases at V and 6 bases at J, with 24 bases between the two ends. The CDR3 is 17 residues long. The DNA of the CDR3 is TGCAGTGCTAGAGATCTTAGCCGAAGTGGGGATTTTGCCGAGCAGTACTTC. It specifies CSARDLSRSGDFAEQYF.

This clonotype has just a few counts. This rearrangement joins TRBV7-8 to TRBJ2-1; 7 bases are shared with TRBD1. V shed 5 bases and J 10 bases; nucleotides not matched to a gene: 8. From germline, CDR1 is SGHVS and CDR2 FQNEAQ. The CDR3 has 13 amino acids. CDR3 region: CASSTRLGQEQFF. The CDR3 DNA follows: TGTGCCAGCAGCACCCGATTGGGACAGGAGCAGTTCTTC.

This clonotype was observed a few times. This chain joins TRBV6-5 and TRBJ2-3; tentative D call: TRBD1 (5 bases). CDR1 MNHEY and CDR2 SVGAGI come from the germline V gene. The CDR3 has 13 residues. Between the trimmed V and J ends, which lost 6 bases and 4 bases, there was a span of 11 bases. Here the CDR3 DNA reads TGTGCCAGCAGGACAGCATCTCCAGATACGCAGTATTTT. As protein: CASRTASPDTQYF.

This clonotype was counted a few times. The chain has TRBV24-1 and TRBJ2-5; 15 bases fit TRBD2. Germline trimming cut 8 bases from V and 2 bases from J; bases unmatched to any gene: 8. This CDR3 is 17 amino acids long. CDR1 and CDR2 from the germline V gene are KGHDR and SFDVKD. CDR3 loop: CATTITGTSGGQETQYF. The CDR3 DNA reads TGTGCCACCACAATAACCGGGACTAGCGGGGGGCAAGAGACCCAGTACTTC.

In this sample, this clonotype turned up a few times. The gene calls are TRBV29-1 and TRBJ1-1, with unresolved D. Germline CDR1 is SQVTM and CDR2 is ANQGSEA. CDR3 length equals 14 residues. Trimming stripped 7 bases from V and 1 base from J, with 16 bases between. Here the CDR3 reads CSATQAVQNTEAFF. The CDR3, as DNA: TGCAGCGCCACCCAGGCCGTCCAGAACACTGAAGCTTTCTTT.